Listed below are T cell receptor beta chains from one sample, sequenced in a study of T cell responses to AZD1222 COVID-19 vaccine. Measured with immunoSEQ multiplex PCR; TCRdb has only the in-frame clones, and not every one. This sample has around 110,000 clones, with roughly 88% found just once. The sequencing used peripheral blood, collected on day 0 of AZD1222 vaccination. The receptor set was obtained from an adult in good health. CDR3s include the opening cysteine and the closing phenylalanine or tryptophan. Each record gives: CDR3 length, D gene, J gene, clone size, V gene, CDR3 DNA, CDR3 protein. The D gene is left open where the match is weak. A row's size may be missing; if present it is once, few, many or a size class.

13	NA	TRBJ2-3	NA	TRBV18	TGTGCCAGCTCACCACCGCCTAGAGATACGCAGTATTTT	CASSPPPRDTQYF
15	NA	TRBJ1-6	NA	TRBV6-5	TGTGCCAGCAGTTACGAGCGGACGGGGGATTCACCCCTCCACTTT	CASSYERTGDSPLHF
15	NA	TRBJ2-3	NA	TRBV18	TGTGCCAGCTCGAGCGGGCAAACTAGCACAGATACGCAGTATTTT	CASSSGQTSTDTQYF
15	NA	TRBJ1-1	NA	TRBV6-5	TGTGCCAGCAGACCTTCGAGGACTGGAAAGACTGAAGCTTTCTTT	CASRPSRTGKTEAFF
14	TRBD1	TRBJ1-4	NA	TRBV7-8	TGTGCCAGCAGCTTTAGACAGGGGCGCGAAAAACTGTTTTTT	CASSFRQGREKLFF
15	TRBD1	TRBJ1-1	NA	TRBV2	TGTGCCAGCAGTTACCGGACAGGGGCTGGGGTGGAAGCTTTCTTT	CASSYRTGAGVEAFF
21	NA	TRBJ1-1	NA	TRBV4-1	TGCGCCAGCAGCCAATTAGGAATGGTGTTGAGCCCCGACCTGCTGGGGACTGAAGCTTTCTTT	CASSQLGMVLSPDLLGTEAFF
12	NA	TRBJ1-1	few	TRBV5-3	TGTGCCAGAAGCGAAACAGGATTTCAAGCTTTCTTT	CARSETGFQAFF
14	NA	TRBJ1-1	NA	TRBV19	TGTGCCTCACGCCAGGGGCCCATGAACACTGAAGCTTTCTTT	CASRQGPMNTEAFF
17	TRBD2	TRBJ2-7	NA	TRBV9	TGTGCCAGCAGCACAAGTGTCGGGACTAGCGGTCTATACGAGCAGTACTTC	CASSTSVGTSGLYEQYF
13	TRBD1	TRBJ2-7	NA	TRBV19	TGTGCCAGTAGTGTCGGGACAGGGTACGAGCAGTACTTC	CASSVGTGYEQYF
17	TRBD2	TRBJ2-3	NA	TRBV15	TGTGCCACCAGCAGAGTATCGACTAGCGGAGTCACAGATACGCAGTATTTT	CATSRVSTSGVTDTQYF
14	TRBD1	TRBJ2-7	NA	TRBV6-5	TGTGCCAGCAGTTGGGGGACAGGGCCGTACGAGCAGTACTTC	CASSWGTGPYEQYF
15	TRBD2	TRBJ2-1	NA	TRBV2	TGTGCCAGCAGTGAGACAGCGGGAGCCTACAATGAGCAGTTCTTC	CASSETAGAYNEQFF
14	NA	TRBJ2-3	NA	TRBV24-1	TGTGCCACCAGTGTGGCGGGGAGCACAGATACGCAGTATTTT	CATSVAGSTDTQYF
15	NA	TRBJ1-5	NA	TRBV5-5	TGTGCCAGCAGCTTGTGGCCGACCAGTAGTCAGCCCCAGCATTTT	CASSLWPTSSQPQHF
16	NA	TRBJ2-1	NA	TRBV9	TGTGCCAGCAGCGTAGAAGGTATGGGGATTTACAATGAGCAGTTCTTC	CASSVEGMGIYNEQFF
15	NA	TRBJ2-7	NA	TRBV28	TGTGCCAGCAGTTTAACAGGGAGAATCCCCTACGAGCAGTACTTC	CASSLTGRIPYEQYF
13	NA	TRBJ2-2	NA	TRBV7-9	TGTGCCAGCAGCTACGACAGAACCGGGGAGCTGTTTTTT	CASSYDRTGELFF
17	TRBD2	TRBJ2-7	once	TRBV6-2/TRBV6-3	TGTGCCAGCAGTCGGCTGACCGGACTAGTCTTTTCCGACGAGCAGTACTTC	CASSRLTGLVFSDEQYF
15	NA	TRBJ1-1	NA	TRBV5-1	TGCGCCAGCAGCTTAGGCCACGGCGGGAGCACTGAAGCTTTCTTT	CASSLGHGGSTEAFF
14	TRBD2	TRBJ2-7	NA	TRBV2	TGTGCCAGTATCTACAGCGGGAGCTCCTACGAGCAGTACTTC	CASIYSGSSYEQYF
16	TRBD1	TRBJ1-2	NA	TRBV3-1/TRBV3-2	TGTGCCAGCAGCCAAGAAGAGGGACAGGGGTCCTATGGCTACACCTTC	CASSQEEGQGSYGYTF
12	NA	TRBJ1-5	NA	TRBV2	TGTGCCAGCCGAGGGGTACGGCAGCCCCAGCATTTT	CASRGVRQPQHF
14	NA	TRBJ2-7	NA	TRBV5-6	TGTGCCAGCAGCTTGACAGGGCAGTCCTACGAGCAGTACTTC	CASSLTGQSYEQYF
17	TRBD1	TRBJ1-1	NA	TRBV4-2	TGTGCCAGCAGCCAAGCAGGGACAGGGGGTATGAACACTGAAGCTTTCTTT	CASSQAGTGGMNTEAFF
13	NA	TRBJ1-1	NA	TRBV11-2	TGTGCCAGCAGCTTAACCAGGAACACTGAAGCTTTCTTT	CASSLTRNTEAFF